The entry below describes one TCR beta chain. Repertoires were generated with immunoSEQ multiplex PCR, while TCRdb's copy carries only in-frame clones and drops some. The sample holds 150,000 or so clones, about 85% seen once. The data derive from a study of blood T cell repertoires in COVID-19. Study details: Researchers got acute and convalescent COVID-19 samples from the United States, Italy and Spain.

This TCR was sampled from a man in his sixties with acute or convalescent COVID-19. The sequenced sample was peripheral blood.

DNA of the CDR3: TGTGCCAGCAACCCAGGGGGCTTTAACACCGGGGAGCTGTTTTTT. Its translation is CASNPGGFNTGELFF. V gene TRBV6-5 combines with J gene TRBJ2-2; 8 bases align to TRBD1. The CDR3 contains 15 residues. The V gene's germline CDR1 is MNHEY and CDR2 SVGAGI. V dropped 7 bases and J dropped 2; count of bases not matched to a gene: 6.